This T cell receptor beta chain derives from a study of blood T cell repertoires in COVID-19. Across the whole study: Sites across the United States, Italy and Spain contributed samples from acute and convalescent COVID-19. In each case, the material was cDNA or gDNA derived from T cells, B-cell-depleted T cells, or PBMCs.

Germline V gene lookup returns CDR1 SGHVS and CDR2 FQNEAQ. CDR3 length: 19 amino acids. V was shortened by 4 bases and J by 2 bases, with 24 bases between the two germline ends. Authors' analysis steps: The authors estimated nucleated cell counts from reference gene primer amplification. This table comes from immunoSEQ multiplex PCR, and its TCRdb copy is limited to in-frame clones, with some not included. V, J and clone size reflect that table, while D and trimming were determined from the DNA. The sample has some 100,000 clones; 90% are singletons. The TCR was taken from a man over 45 with acute or convalescent COVID-19. The sequencing sample was made of peripheral blood. V gene TRBV7-8 combines with J gene TRBJ1-5, with a weak D call TRBD1 (5 bases). Written as DNA, the CDR3 is TGTGCCAGCAGCTCGACCCCCGACAGTATTAGTTTCGGCAATCAGCCCCAGCATTTT. Protein sequence: CASSSTPDSISFGNQPQHF.